This T cell receptor beta chain was captured by sequencing in a study of cytomegalovirus exposure and HLA in healthy donors. General study findings and limits: Presence/absence analyses supposed approximately even sequencing depth among donors. The study flagged about 160 TCR beta chains as cytomegalovirus-associated. Sequencing probably produced one cluster of sequence variants that were highly shared.

PCR was performed using 60 Vbeta and 13 Jbeta primers. Profiled with immunoSEQ multiplex PCR; TCRdb holds only in-frame clones, not every one. This table has around 100,000 clones, around 70% appearing once. About this clone: Antigen unknown.

The TCR was taken from a man between 25 and 39 years old in good health and CMV-seropositive. Sample: PBMCs.

In DNA form, the CDR3 reads TGTGCCAGTAGTATCACAGGGAACTATGGCTACACCTTC. Amino acid sequence: CASSITGNYGYTF. This sequence joins TRBV19 and TRBJ1-2; a possible D gene is TRBD1 (6 bases). V gave up 3 bases and J gave up 2 bases, with 7 bases separating them. The CDR3 runs 13 residues. Germline assignment: CDR1 LNHDA and CDR2 SQIVND (reference sequence).